A single sample gave rise to the 24 T cell receptor beta chains below, sequenced in a study of T cells in Graves' hyperthyroidism and ophthalmopathy (dated by TCRdb to the late 2010s). The library was produced with multiplex PCR. Sequencer: Illumina HiSeq 2000. The TCR beta CDR3 regions were amplified from the RNA transcripts. The first round of RT-PCR for the TCR CDR3 was performed with the HTBI primer set and the Qiagen OneStep RT-PCR kit. The public reads were quality trimmed at Q25 with fastp and then assembled into clones with MiXCR by TCRdb, keeping productive beta chains. Each entry is one CDR3 protein sequence, shown with its most common DNA and genes. Counted in this sample were some 350,000 distinct CDR3 sequences; 20% to 25% of them appeared once. The biggest ten clones account for more than 60% of the sample. Sequenced input: blood. The receptor set was obtained from a man aged 50 to 60 with Graves' hyperthyroidism.

This clonotype was detected a few times. V usage is TRBV12-3 or TRBV12-4 and J usage is TRBJ1-6; no clear D. With 3 bases removed from V and 7 bases from J, the gap between germline ends came to 16 bases. The CDR3 runs 16 residues. CDR3 region: CASSFNPPDPNSPLHF. The CDR3 DNA follows: TGTGCCAGCAGTTTTAACCCGCCGGACCCCAATTCACCCCTCCACTTT.

The rearrangement uses TRBV11-2 and TRBJ1-2; 11 bases are shared with TRBD1. This CDR3 contains 16 residues. V trimming: 5 bases; J trimming: 4 bases; junction bases outside the gene matches: 9. Per the germline V gene, CDR1 is SGHAT and CDR2 is FQNNGV. The CDR3, as DNA: TGTGCCAGCAGCCAAACAGGGACAGGGGGAACCTATGGCTACACCTTC. This translates into CASSQTGTGGTYGYTF.

This clonotype was recorded many times. The rearrangement uses TRBV12-3 or TRBV12-4 and TRBJ2-1; tentative D call: TRBD1 (6 bases). The CDR3 sequence is 14 residues long. V was trimmed by 7 bases and J by 8 bases, leaving 18 bases between them. The CDR3 DNA reads as TGTGCCAGCACCTCGGTGCAGGGACATTATGAGCAGTTCTTC. The encoded protein is CASTSVQGHYEQFF.

This clonotype showed up just a few times. The rearrangement uses TRBV6-5 and TRBJ2-7; D may correspond to TRBD1 or TRBD2 (5 bases each). The CDR3 runs to 15 residues. Trimming took off 0 bases at V and 7 bases at J, with 16 bases between the two ends. Germline-derived CDR1 and CDR2 are MNHEY and SVGAGI. CDR3 DNA sequence: TGTGCCAGCAGTTACTCGATAGGGGTCCGGGGAGAGCAGTACTTC. Its translation: CASSYSIGVRGEQYF.

The chain joins TRBV5-5 to TRBJ1-1, with D unresolved. The ends were cut back, 4 bases at V and 0 bases at J, with 16 bases in the middle. CDR3 length: 16 amino acids. CDR1 SGHKS and CDR2 YYEKEE come from the germline V gene (reference sequence). This chain's CDR3 is CASSPKVSPVNTEAFF. In DNA, the CDR3 is TGTGCCAGCAGCCCAAAAGTATCGCCAGTGAACACTGAAGCTTTCTTT.

The chain carries TRBV19 and TRBJ1-1, with TRBD1 matching 7 bases. Germline assignment: CDR1 LNHDA and CDR2 SQIVND (reference sequence). The CDR3 is 14 amino acids. V lost 5 bases and J lost 2; bases outside the gene matches: 5. This CDR3 is CASSQRGRNTEAFF. DNA for the CDR3: TGTGCCAGTAGTCAAAGGGGGCGCAACACTGAAGCTTTCTTT.

At least ten counts were recorded for this clonotype. The chain joins TRBV28 to TRBJ2-1; 12 bases match TRBD1. Germline loops: CDR1 MDHEN, CDR2 SYDVKM. CDR3 size: 16 residues. J lost 7 bases, V lost 3 bases, and 7 bases had no gene match. The CDR3 loop is CASSFSWDRGLNEQFF. The CDR3 nucleotides read TGTGCCAGCAGTTTTTCGTGGGACAGGGGGCTTAATGAGCAGTTCTTC.

The genes are TRBV19 and TRBJ2-5; D might be TRBD1 (6 bases). V was cut by 1 base and J by 0 bases, with 6 bases left in between. This CDR3 is 14 amino acids long. CDR1 and CDR2 (germline): LNHDA, SQIVND (reference sequence). CDR3 in DNA: TGTGCCAGTAGTATAGCAGGGGACCAAGAGACCCAGTACTTC. As protein: CASSIAGDQETQYF.

At least ten counts were recorded for this clonotype. This chain joins TRBV7-3 and TRBJ2-7, with no clear D. The CDR3 covers 13 residues. Germline V gene sequence: CDR1 SGHTA, CDR2 FQGTGA. V lost 5 bases to trimming and J lost 4 bases, with 12 bases between them. CDR3 region: CASSAQYGYEQYF. DNA for the CDR3: TGTGCCAGCAGCGCGCAATACGGGTACGAGCAGTACTTC.

This clonotype was recorded a few times. The CDR3 sequence: CASSATGGGQPQHF. For the CDR3, the DNA is TGCGCCAGCAGCGCGACGGGTGGTGGGCAGCCCCAGCATTTT. The V call is TRBV5-1, the J call TRBJ1-5; D remains unclear. From germline, CDR1 is SGHRS and CDR2 YFSETQ. Trimming shortened V by 4 bases and J by 7 bases, and 15 bases separated the two germline ends. The CDR3 totals 14 residues.

DNA of the CDR3: TGTGCCAGCAGCCCGGTTGGAGGGAGGGCAGATACGCAGTATTTT. Translating gives CASSPVGGRADTQYF. The chain has TRBV12-3 or TRBV12-4 and TRBJ2-3; 7 nucleotides align to TRBD2. V shed 6 bases, J shed 4 bases, and the junction held 10 bases outside the gene matches. CDR3 length: 15 amino acids.

The chain joins TRBV28 to TRBJ1-2; D gene ambiguous. The CDR3 sequence is 17 residues long. The germline V and J ends were trimmed by 1 base and 1 base, with 16 bases remaining between them. Germline CDR1 is MDHEN and CDR2 is SYDVKM. The CDR3 spells CASSLYQNGRHNYGYTF. Written as DNA, the CDR3 is TGTGCCAGCAGTTTATATCAGAATGGGCGTCATAACTATGGCTACACCTTC.

The rearrangement links TRBV20-1 to TRBJ2-3, with D uncertain. V lost 3 bases, J lost 0 bases, and 7 bases lay in between. Germline V gene sequence: CDR1 DFQATT, CDR2 SNEGSKA (reference sequence). The CDR3 consists of 13 residues. CDR3: CSARTSSTDTQYF. The CDR3 DNA is TGCAGTGCTAGGACTTCCAGCACAGATACGCAGTATTTT.

The genes are TRBV18 and TRBJ2-1, with D possibly being TRBD1 or TRBD2 (5 bases each). Germline CDR1 KGHSH, CDR2 LQKENI. CDR3 size: 15 residues. The V gene lost 4 bases and the J gene lost 8 bases, with 18 bases spanning the gap. Here the CDR3 reads CASSLLFRGDDEQFF. CDR3 nucleotide sequence: TGTGCCAGCTCACTGCTCTTCCGGGGCGACGATGAGCAGTTCTTC.

As concerns this clonotype: This may come from a read error, since a much larger clone is one base off. The DNA of the CDR3 is TGTGCCAGCAGTTCGACAGGGGGCAGTCAGCACCAGCATTTT. Residues: CASSSTGGSQHQHF. This rearrangement joins TRBV2 to TRBJ1-5; TRBD1 matches 10 bases. Germline-derived CDR1 and CDR2 are SNHLY and FYNNEI. The CDR3 length is 14 residues.

V and J are TRBV4-2 and TRBJ1-6; D might be TRBD1 (5 bases). In germline, CDR1 is LGHNA, CDR2 YNFKEQ. There are 16 residues in the CDR3. V was clipped by 0 bases and J by 7 bases, with 13 bases between them. Here the CDR3 DNA reads TGTGCCAGCAGCCAAGATGCGTCAGGGAACAATTCACCCCTCCACTTT. It translates to CASSQDASGNNSPLHF.

This clonotype came up a few times. V usage is TRBV11-2 and J usage is TRBJ2-3; tentative D call: TRBD2 (5 bases). Germline CDR1 is SGHAT and CDR2 is FQNNGV. V shed 0 bases and J shed 11 bases, with 6 bases lying between them. This CDR3 has 11 residues. CDR3 amino acids: CASSLDRGQYF. In nucleotides, the CDR3 is TGTGCCAGCAGCTTAGACCGGGGGCAGTATTTT.

The V call is TRBV9, the J call TRBJ2-7, with a tentative D call TRBD1 (5 bases). In germline, CDR1 is SGDLS, CDR2 YYNGEE. The CDR3 is made up of 15 amino acids. Trimming cost V 0 bases and J 4 bases, with 14 bases left between them. The CDR3 sequence: CASSVGDSASYEQYF. The CDR3 DNA reads as TGTGCCAGCAGCGTAGGTGACAGCGCTTCTTACGAGCAGTACTTC.

This clonotype was detected a few times. The rearrangement joins TRBV7-9 to TRBJ2-7, with 10 bases lining up with TRBD2. Germline trimming cut 7 bases from V and 5 bases from J; bases unmatched to any gene: 14. Germline CDR1 reads SEHNR; CDR2 reads FQNEAQ (reference sequence). The CDR3 runs to 16 residues. Written as DNA, the CDR3 is TGTGCCAGCAACCGCGCTCTAGCGGGAGATCAGGACGAGCAGTACTTC. Its protein product is CASNRALAGDQDEQYF.

The chain is built from TRBV6-9 and TRBJ1-5, with a tentative D call TRBD1 (5 bases). CDR1 and CDR2 (germline): MNHGY, SVAAGI. V lost 4 bases to trimming and J lost 0 bases, with 10 bases between them. The CDR3 spans 15 residues. DNA of the CDR3: TGTGCCAGCAGTTCGGACAATTATAGCAATCAGCCCCAGCATTTT. Translation: CASSSDNYSNQPQHF.

The chain uses TRBV11-1 and TRBJ1-5; the D is unclear. From germline, CDR1 is SGHAT and CDR2 FQDESV (reference sequence). This CDR3 region has 13 residues. V was pared by 1 base and J by 7 bases, with 8 bases between. The CDR3 loop reads CASSLGVQQPQHF. The CDR3 region has the DNA TGTGCCAGCAGCTTAGGGGTCCAGCAGCCCCAGCATTTT.

This clonotype appeared a few times. The CDR3 bases are TGCAGCGTTGTTGGGCAGGCCGTCGGGGAAGAGACCCAGTACTTC. Translating gives CSVVGQAVGEETQYF. The V call is TRBV29-1, the J call TRBJ2-5; D is possibly TRBD2 (5 bases). The CDR3 runs to 15 residues. CDR1 is SQVTM, CDR2 ANQGSEA, per germline. The V gene lost 4 bases and the J gene lost 3 bases, with 18 bases spanning the gap. Full variable domain (rest looked up from reference TRBV29-1 and TRBJ2-5): SAVISQKPSRDICQRGTSLTIQCQVDSQVTMMFWYRQQPGQSLTLIATANQGSEATYESGFVIDKFPISRPNLTFSTLTVSNMSPEDSSIYLCSVVGQAVGEETQYFGPGTRLLVL.

V gene TRBV28 combines with J gene TRBJ1-5; 11 bases line up with TRBD1. The CDR3 consists of 18 residues. Germline values: CDR1 MDHEN, CDR2 SYDVKM. V was pared by 5 bases and J by 1 base, with 10 bases of the junction left unmatched. The CDR3 sequence: CASSTRDRGFSSNQPQHF. The CDR3 DNA reads TGTGCCAGCAGTACCCGGGACAGGGGGTTCTCCAGCAATCAGCCCCAGCATTTT.

The chain is built from TRBV6-2 or TRBV6-3 and TRBJ2-7; no firm D call. The CDR3 contains 12 residues. Germline V CDR1 and CDR2: MNHEY, SVGEGT. The ends were cut back, 8 bases at V and 3 bases at J, with 11 bases in the middle. The CDR3 protein is CASSKLFYEQYF. DNA for the CDR3: TGTGCCAGCTCTAAGCTTTTCTACGAGCAGTACTTC.